This record looks at one T cell receptor (beta chain) sequence and its context. Germline V gives CDR1 SGHNT, CDR2 YYREEE (reference sequence). This CDR3 region has 13 residues. V lost 3 bases to trimming and J lost 1 base, with 4 bases between them. This sample is drawn from a study of blood T cell repertoires in COVID-19. In the study overall: Sites in the United States, Italy and Spain provided acute and convalescent COVID-19 samples. T cells, B-cell-depleted T cells, or PBMCs supplied cDNA or gDNA.

In the study's own analysis: Nucleated cell counts were estimated from reference gene primer amplification. This table comes from immunoSEQ multiplex PCR, and its TCRdb copy is limited to in-frame clones, with some not included. V and J calls and clone size are given by that table; D and trimming were obtained from the DNA. The sample includes 210,000 or so clones, less than 90% of them seen just once. The chain recombines TRBV5-4 with TRBJ2-2, with unresolved D. The source is a man between 40 and 49 years old with active or convalescent COVID-19. The material sequenced was peripheral blood. The CDR3 loop is CASSSQNTGELFF. The CDR3, as DNA: TGTGCCAGCAGCTCCCAGAACACCGGGGAGCTGTTTTTT.